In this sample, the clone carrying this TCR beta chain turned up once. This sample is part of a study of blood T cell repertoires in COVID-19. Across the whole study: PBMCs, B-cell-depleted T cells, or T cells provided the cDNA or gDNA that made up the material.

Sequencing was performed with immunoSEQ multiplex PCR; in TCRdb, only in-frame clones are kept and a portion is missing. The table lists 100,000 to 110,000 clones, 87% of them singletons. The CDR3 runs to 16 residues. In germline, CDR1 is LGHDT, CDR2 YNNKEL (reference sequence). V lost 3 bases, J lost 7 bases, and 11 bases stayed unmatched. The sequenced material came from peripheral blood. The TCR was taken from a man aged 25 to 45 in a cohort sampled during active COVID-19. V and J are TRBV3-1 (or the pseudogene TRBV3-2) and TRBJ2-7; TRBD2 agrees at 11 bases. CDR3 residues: CASSQILAGGPGEQYF. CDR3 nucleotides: TGTGCCAGCAGCCAGATTTTAGCGGGGGGGCCAGGGGAGCAGTACTTC.